Each of the 20 T cell receptor beta chains below was sequenced from the same sample in a study of blood T cell repertoires in COVID-19. Assay used: immunoSEQ multiplex PCR; TCRdb lists only in-frame clones, some missing. The repertoire holds over 200,000 clones, with approximately 88% as singletons. The sample consisted of PBMCs or T cells enriched from blood (not recorded which). The receptors here all came from a woman aged 25 to 39 who had been exposed to COVID-19.

CDR3 sequence (DNA): TGTGCCAGCAGCCTCCGGGACAGGGGCGGGACTGGAAACACCATATATTTT. Amino acid sequence: CASSLRDRGGTGNTIYF. This chain joins TRBV27 and TRBJ1-3; TRBD1 matches at 10 bases. V lost 6 bases and J lost 2; bases outside the gene matches: 10. The CDR3 consists of 17 residues. The germline V gene encodes CDR1 MNHEY and CDR2 SMNVEV (reference sequence).

The V and J genes are TRBV7-3 and TRBJ2-1; perhaps TRBD2 as D (5 bases). Germline V gene data show CDR1 as SGHTA and CDR2 as FQGTGA. CDR3 length: 16 amino acids. V was shortened by 2 bases and J by 0 bases, with 11 bases between the two germline ends. The CDR3 protein is CASSLRGTPSYNEQFF. The CDR3 region has the DNA TGTGCCAGCAGCTTACGGGGAACCCCCTCCTACAATGAGCAGTTCTTC.

V usage is TRBV7-9 and J usage is TRBJ1-6; D unresolved. Trimming cost V 5 bases and J 7 bases, with 6 bases left between them. CDR1 is SEHNR, CDR2 FQNEAQ, per germline (reference sequence). CDR3 length: 12 residues. This chain's CDR3 is CASSQKNSPLHF. For the CDR3, the DNA is TGTGCCAGCAGCCAGAAAAATTCACCCCTCCACTTT.

The chain couples TRBV11-2 to TRBJ1-2; unclear D gene. The CDR3 covers 14 residues. Germline V lookup: CDR1 SGHAT, CDR2 FQNNGV. V was pared by 0 bases and J by 4 bases, with 9 bases between. This CDR3 reads CASSLDDLIYGYTF. As DNA, the CDR3 is TGTGCCAGCAGCTTAGACGATCTAATCTATGGCTACACCTTC. The full variable domain, rest sourced from reference TRBV11-2 and TRBJ1-2, is EAGVAQSPRYKIIEKRQSVAFWCNPISGHATLYWYQQILGQGPKLLIQFQNNGVVDDSQLPKDRFSAERLKGVDSTLKIQPAKLEDSAVYLCASSLDDLIYGYTFGSGTRLTVV.

The J gene is TRBJ2-7, the V gene TRBV6-6; 8 bases are shared with TRBD2. Germline values: CDR1 MNHNY, CDR2 SVGAGI (reference sequence). The CDR3 has 17 residues. The J segment lost 2 bases and the V segment lost 5 bases, leaving 14 bases of the junction unmatched. CDR3: CASSRASGAGVAYEQYF. CDR3 DNA: TGTGCCAGCAGTCGGGCCTCTGGAGCGGGAGTGGCCTACGAGCAGTACTTC.

The rearrangement links TRBV4-1 to TRBJ1-5; D not resolved. V lost 3 bases to trimming and J lost 3 bases, with 9 bases between them. This CDR3 has 14 amino acids. Looked up from germline, CDR1 is MGHRA and CDR2 is YSYEKL. The CDR3 reads CASSHPGTNQPQHF. As DNA, the CDR3 is TGCGCCAGCAGCCACCCGGGAACCAATCAGCCCCAGCATTTT.

This chain uses TRBV18 with TRBJ1-5, with D perhaps matching TRBD1 (6 bases). Germline CDR1 is KGHSH and CDR2 is LQKENI. Trimming left V 2 bases short and J 7 bases short, with 9 bases between. The CDR3 is 13 amino acids. CDR3 coding DNA: TGTGCCAGCTCACCAGGGGGCGGCCAGCCCCAGCATTTT. It specifies CASSPGGGQPQHF.

V gene TRBV18 combines with J gene TRBJ2-2; 11 nucleotides agree with TRBD1. Per germline, CDR1 KGHSH and CDR2 LQKENI. CDR3 length: 18 residues. J was trimmed by 5 bases and V by 2 bases; bases with no gene match: 10. The CDR3, as DNA: TGTGCCAGCTCACCAAGGACAGGGGGCCTTCAGGGAACCGGGGAGCTGTTTTTT. Translation: CASSPRTGGLQGTGELFF.

The CDR3 is CASSFTATSSDTQYF. CDR3 in DNA: TGTGCCAGCAGCTTCACCGCCACTAGTTCAGATACGCAGTATTTT. The chain combines TRBV11-1 with TRBJ2-3, with D maybe TRBD2 (5 bases). The CDR3 has 15 residues. V shed 3 bases and J shed 4 bases, with 14 bases lying between them. Germline V gives CDR1 SGHAT, CDR2 FQDESV (reference sequence).

The chain combines TRBV29-1 with TRBJ2-3; 9 bases fit TRBD1. Germline trimming cut 4 bases from V and 3 bases from J; bases unmatched to any gene: 5. The CDR3 runs to 14 residues. Germline lookup yields CDR1 SQVTM and CDR2 ANQGSEA. The chain's CDR3 is CSVVGTGYTDTQYF. The CDR3 DNA reads TGCAGCGTTGTGGGGACAGGGTATACAGATACGCAGTATTTT.

This clone was recorded only once. This CDR3 reads CASSEDTGGDYGYTF. CDR3 DNA: TGTGCCAGCAGTGAAGATACAGGGGGAGACTATGGCTACACCTTC. The V gene is TRBV6-1, the J gene TRBJ1-2, with 8 bases aligning to TRBD1. V was clipped by 1 base and J by 3 bases; unmatched bases: 4. Germline assignment: CDR1 MNHNS and CDR2 SASEGT. The CDR3 is made up of 15 amino acids.

This chain connects TRBV2 to TRBJ1-5; TRBD1 aligns across 9 bases. J was trimmed by 0 bases and V by 6 bases; bases with no gene match: 3. CDR3 length: 15 residues. Germline values: CDR1 SNHLY, CDR2 FYNNEI. CDR3 nucleotides: TGTGCCAGCAGGGGACAGGGTTATAGCAATCAGCCCCAGCATTTT. Amino acids: CASRGQGYSNQPQHF. The complete variable domain, with remaining parts taken from reference TRBV2 and TRBJ1-5, reads EPEVTQTPSHQVTQMGQEVILRCVPISNHLYFYWYRQILGQKVEFLVSFYNNEISEKSEIFDDQFSVERPDGSNFTLKIRSTKLEDSAMYFCASRGQGYSNQPQHFGDGTRLSIL.

As to this clone: This specimen includes other DNA sequences encoding the same CDR3. The J gene is TRBJ1-2, the V gene TRBV5-1; no firm D call. This CDR3 is built from 12 residues. V was shortened by 0 bases and J by 7 bases, with 7 bases between the two germline ends. The germline gives CDR1 SGHRS, CDR2 YFSETQ. CDR3 in amino acids: CASSLEGGGYTF. The CDR3 nucleotides read TGCGCCAGCAGCTTGGAAGGCGGTGGCTACACCTTC.

This rearrangement joins TRBV30 to TRBJ2-7, with TRBD2 identical over 8 bases. V was clipped by 2 bases and J by 11 bases; unmatched bases: 8. Germline values: CDR1 GTSNPN, CDR2 SVGIG (reference sequence). The CDR3 is 12 amino acids. The CDR3 DNA is TGTGCCTGGAGTCCCGGGGGGCGGGAGGAGTACTTC. Protein product: CAWSPGGREEYF. Full variable domain (rest looked up from reference TRBV30 and TRBJ2-7): SQTIHQWPATLVQPVGSPLSLECTVEGTSNPNLYWYRQAAGRGLQLLFYSVGIGQISSEVPQNLSASRPQDRQFILSSKKLLLSDSGFYLCAWSPGGREEYFGPGTRLTVT.

The rearrangement links TRBV6-2 or TRBV6-3 to TRBJ2-6, with 9 bases that match TRBD1. The trim removed 0 bases at V and 1 base at J, leaving 7 bases unmatched. Germline CDR1 reads MNHEY; CDR2 reads SVGEGT. The CDR3 has 19 residues. Written as DNA, the CDR3 is TGTGCCAGCAGTTACTCGACCTCGGGACAGGGTTCTGGGGCCAACGTCCTGACTTTC. Amino acids: CASSYSTSGQGSGANVLTF.

A remark on this clone: Other DNA sequences in the sample encode the same CDR3. The chain joins TRBV4-1 to TRBJ1-1; no reliable D call. V lost 1 base to trimming and J lost 4 bases, with 7 bases between them. Germline lookup yields CDR1 MGHRA and CDR2 YSYEKL. The CDR3 consists of 13 residues. The CDR3 nucleotides are TGCGCCAGCAGCCAAGGACGGGGCACTGAAGCTTTCTTT. Residues: CASSQGRGTEAFF.

The rearrangement uses TRBV2 and TRBJ2-7; no definite D call. The CDR3 length is 14 residues. The V and J ends lost 4 bases and 2 bases respectively, with 12 bases between them. Germline loops: CDR1 SNHLY, CDR2 FYNNEI. Written as DNA, the CDR3 is TGTGCCAGCAGTGTTGGCAGACAAACCTACGAGCAGTACTTC. As protein: CASSVGRQTYEQYF.

The chain uses TRBV19 and TRBJ1-1; maybe TRBD1 (5 bases). The germline CDR1 and CDR2 sequences are LNHDA and SQIVND (reference sequence). Trimming took off 6 bases at V and 1 base at J, with 15 bases between the two ends. The CDR3 contains 15 residues. As DNA, the CDR3 is TGTGCCAGTAGAGGCCTAGGGGCCACGAACACTGAAGCTTTCTTT. It translates to CASRGLGATNTEAFF.

V is TRBV25-1 and J is TRBJ2-1, with 8 positions matching TRBD2. V lost 4 bases and J lost 6; bases outside the gene matches: 11. This CDR3 contains 16 residues. Germline V CDR1 and CDR2: MGHDK, SYGVNS. DNA for the CDR3: TGTGCCAGCAGTGTTTTAGCGGGAAATCCCACCAATGAGCAGTTCTTC. Amino acids: CASSVLAGNPTNEQFF.

This chain connects TRBV28 to TRBJ1-1; no reliable D call. The CDR3 is 15 amino acids. Deletions cut 1 base from V and 0 bases from J, with 9 bases between. Germline CDR1 and CDR2: MDHEN and SYDVKM. Written as DNA, the CDR3 is TGTGCCAGCAGTTTATTAAGGAGGGTGAACACTGAAGCTTTCTTT. This sequence encodes CASSLLRRVNTEAFF.